The entry that follows covers one TCR beta chain sequence. Its cognate antigen is unknown. The data belong to a study of graft-versus-host responses after intestinal transplantation. General observations from the study: Levels of circulating GvH clones at their peak were associated with early post-transplant HvG declines. GvH clones appeared in recipient marrow, some first in ileum or blood.

The germline V and J ends were trimmed by 6 bases and 0 bases, with 6 bases remaining between them. The CDR3 length is 14 residues. CDR1 and CDR2 from the germline V gene are MGHDK and SYGVNS. Clones were read by immunoSEQ multiplex PCR, and TCRdb kept only the in-frame ones, dropping some. Of about 120,000 clones in the sample, 85% to 95% were seen once. This chain links TRBV25-1 with TRBJ2-6; D is perhaps TRBD1 (5 bases). Here the sequenced sample was unstimulated CD8+ T cells sorted from spleen or lymph node cells, taken before intestinal transplant. The source is a human donor who received an intestinal transplant. The CDR3 protein is CASRGVSGANVLTF. CDR3 coding DNA: TGTGCCAGCAGAGGGGTCTCTGGGGCCAACGTCCTGACTTTC.